A single sample is the source of the 20 T cell receptor beta chains below, sequenced in a study of Ad26.COV2.S vaccination and SARS-CoV-2 variants. Sequencing was performed with immunoSEQ multiplex PCR; in TCRdb, only in-frame clones are kept and a portion is missing. The data contain around 400,000 clones, 90% of them singletons. The treatment is: roughly 19 received Ad26.COV2.S at low or high dose, single or two shots; a few received placebo; per-sample allocation not given. Day 63 following the first vaccine or placebo injection was when the samples were taken. The specimen comprised peripheral blood, sampled in a trial of Ad26.COV2.S vaccine versus placebo. Receptor source: a person between 18 and 65 years old who received the Ad26.COV2.S COVID-19 vaccine or a placebo.

Notes on this clone: Additional DNA sequences in this sample encode the identical CDR3. This chain links TRBV5-1 with TRBJ2-3, with D perhaps TRBD1 (5 bases). Trimming removed 0 bases from V and 8 bases from J, with 10 bases in between. This CDR3 has 13 amino acids. Germline values: CDR1 SGHRS, CDR2 YFSETQ. DNA for the CDR3: TGCGCCAGCAGCTTGGCCGAAAGGGGTACGCAGTATTTT. Translating it yields CASSLAERGTQYF.

V usage is TRBV6-5 and J usage is TRBJ1-4; D is perhaps TRBD1 (6 bases). Germline V gene lookup returns CDR1 MNHEY and CDR2 SVGAGI. This CDR3 contains 15 residues. Deletions cut 2 bases from V and 3 bases from J, with 10 bases between. The CDR3 region is CASSYVGAANEKLFF. As DNA, the CDR3 is TGTGCCAGCAGTTACGTGGGGGCTGCTAATGAAAAACTGTTTTTT.

On this clone itself: This specimen includes other DNA sequences encoding the same CDR3. The chain employs TRBV6-5 and TRBJ2-7; 9 bases match TRBD2. Looked up from germline, CDR1 is MNHEY and CDR2 is SVGAGI. The ends lost 0 bases at V and 2 bases at J; junction bases unmatched: 2. CDR3 length equals 15 residues. CDR3 in amino acids: CASSYSSGSTYEQYF. The CDR3 nucleotides read TGTGCCAGCAGTTACTCTAGCGGGAGTACCTACGAGCAGTACTTC.

V usage is TRBV11-1 and J usage is TRBJ2-5; 8 bases match TRBD1. V was pared by 5 bases and J by 3 bases, with 5 bases of the junction left unmatched. The CDR3 runs to 14 residues. CDR1 SGHAT and CDR2 FQDESV come from the germline V gene (reference sequence). The CDR3 coding sequence is TGTGCCAGCAGCGAGGACAGGGTAAAAGAGACCCAGTACTTC. Protein product: CASSEDRVKETQYF.

This clone appeared once. The chain employs TRBV27 and TRBJ1-2, with 10 bases matching TRBD1. CDR1 and CDR2 from the germline V gene are MNHEY and SMNVEV (reference sequence). CDR3 length: 15 amino acids. J gave up 4 bases and V 4 bases, and 6 bases lay outside the gene matches. The DNA for the CDR3 is TGTGCCAGCAGTTCCCCGGGACAGGGGCTCTATGGCTACACCTTC. Translated: CASSSPGQGLYGYTF.

J is TRBJ2-7 and V is TRBV7-2; D gene ambiguous. V was trimmed by 5 bases and J by 2 bases, leaving 7 bases between them. Germline lookup yields CDR1 SGHTA and CDR2 FQGNSA. This CDR3 has 12 amino acids. As DNA, the CDR3 is TGTGCCAGCAGCGCACCCCCCTACGAGCAGTACTTC. As protein: CASSAPPYEQYF.

The chain combines TRBV6-2 or TRBV6-3 with TRBJ2-7, with unresolved D. Germline CDR1 and CDR2: MNHEY and SVGEGT. V gave up 6 bases and J gave up 4 bases, with 10 bases separating them. The CDR3 covers 12 residues. The CDR3 loop is CASSPGRYEQYF. CDR3 DNA: TGTGCCAGCAGCCCCGGGCGGTACGAGCAGTACTTC.

The chain carries TRBV18 and TRBJ2-5; the D gene is possibly TRBD1 (6 bases). Germline CDR1 and CDR2: KGHSH and LQKENI. V was trimmed by 2 bases and J by 4 bases, leaving 17 bases between them. This CDR3 is built from 16 residues. The CDR3 here is CASSPFARGGGETQYF. CDR3 coding DNA: TGTGCCAGCTCACCATTCGCCAGGGGTGGCGGAGAGACCCAGTACTTC.

This chain connects TRBV5-1 to TRBJ2-7; D unclear. Trimming stripped 3 bases from V and 4 bases from J, with 11 bases between. CDR1 SGHRS and CDR2 YFSETQ come from the germline V gene. The CDR3 is 13 residues long. In DNA, the CDR3 is TGCGCCAGCAGCTGGACCTCTTTTTACGAGCAGTACTTC. It is translated as CASSWTSFYEQYF.

The genes are TRBV5-1 and TRBJ1-5; TRBD1 is a possible D gene (6 bases). V was trimmed by 4 bases and J by 0 bases, leaving 11 bases between them. The germline CDR1 and CDR2 sequences are SGHRS and YFSETQ. CDR3 length: 15 amino acids. The CDR3 here is CASSTGGYSNQPQHF. DNA of the CDR3: TGCGCCAGCAGCACCGGGGGCTATAGCAATCAGCCCCAGCATTTT.

The gene calls are TRBV7-3 and TRBJ1-1; possible D gene TRBD1, 6 bases. The ends were cut back, 6 bases at V and 14 bases at J, with 22 bases in the middle. The CDR3 totals 13 residues. The V gene's germline CDR1 is SGHTA and CDR2 FQGTGA. The CDR3 region is CASSLTRQAEAFF. CDR3 DNA: TGTGCCAGCAGTCTAACACGACAGGCCGAGGCCTTCTTT.

J is TRBJ1-5 and V is TRBV28; TRBD1 aligns across 7 bases. The CDR3 totals 16 residues. Per the germline V gene, CDR1 is MDHEN and CDR2 is SYDVKM. Losses at the gene ends were 10 bases for V and 2 bases for J; bases not matched to a gene: 14. The CDR3: CATSTPTTGRNQPQHF. CDR3 coding DNA: TGTGCCACCTCCACGCCCACGACAGGGCGCAATCAGCCCCAGCATTTT.

The chain couples TRBV19 to TRBJ2-3; TRBD1 might be the D (6 bases). Trimming shortened V by 7 bases and J by 3 bases, and 11 bases separated the two germline ends. The CDR3 runs to 13 residues. Germline loops: CDR1 LNHDA, CDR2 SQIVND (reference sequence). The CDR3 DNA reads TGTGCCAGTACAGGGGCTAATACAGATACGCAGTATTTT. Translated: CASTGANTDTQYF. Using reference TRBV19 and TRBJ2-3 for the parts outside the CDR3, the full variable domain is DGGITQSPKYLFRKEGQNVTLSCEQNLNHDAMYWYRQDPGQGLRLIYYSQIVNDFQKGDIAEGYSVSREKKESFPLTVTSAQKNPTAFYLCASTGANTDTQYFGPGTRLTVL.

In its sample, this clone was seen once. The V gene is TRBV7-9, the J gene TRBJ2-3; D not certain. Trimming took off 1 base at V and 7 bases at J, with 3 bases between the two ends. CDR3 length: 11 amino acids. Germline-derived CDR1 and CDR2 are SEHNR and FQNEAQ (reference sequence). This CDR3 reads CASSLGNTQYF. CDR3 sequence (DNA): TGTGCCAGCAGCTTAGGGAATACGCAGTATTTT.

The chain recombines TRBV28 with TRBJ1-5, with 8 nucleotides matching TRBD1. Germline V gene lookup returns CDR1 MDHEN and CDR2 SYDVKM. The CDR3 has 17 residues. The V gene end was trimmed by 5 bases and the J gene end by 2 bases; junction bases not matched to a gene: 11. DNA of the CDR3: TGTGCCAGCAGTATCCTGACAGGGGAAGAAGGCAATCAGCCCCAGCATTTT. Its protein product is CASSILTGEEGNQPQHF.

The rearrangement joins TRBV7-9 to TRBJ2-6, with TRBD1 as a possible D gene (5 bases). Trimming left V 4 bases short and J 2 bases short, with 15 bases between. The CDR3 covers 17 residues. From germline, CDR1 is SEHNR and CDR2 FQNEAQ (reference sequence). The CDR3 spells CASSSTVTGAGANVLTF. CDR3 nucleotides: TGTGCCAGCAGCTCTACCGTTACAGGCGCTGGGGCCAACGTCCTGACTTTC.

The genes are TRBV19 and TRBJ1-5, with D unresolved. Trimming pared 5 bases from V and 4 bases from J, leaving 12 bases between. CDR3 length equals 14 residues. Germline V gives CDR1 LNHDA, CDR2 SQIVND (reference sequence). The DNA of the CDR3 is TGTGCCAGTAGTGAAAATCTACAAAATCAGCCCCAGCATTTT. This sequence encodes CASSENLQNQPQHF.

The rearrangement links TRBV25-1 to TRBJ1-2; D gene ambiguous. V was shortened by 7 bases and J by 3 bases, with 15 bases between the two germline ends. The germline gives CDR1 MGHDK, CDR2 SYGVNS. The CDR3 loop spans 14 amino acids. CDR3 nucleotide sequence: TGTGCCAGCACCTCCGGGCCCGGGCACTATGGCTACACCTTC. Amino acid sequence: CASTSGPGHYGYTF.

This sequence joins TRBV6-6 and TRBJ2-2, with 8 positions matching TRBD2. V lost 6 bases to trimming and J lost 3 bases; unmatched junction nucleotides: 3. The CDR3 totals 14 residues. CDR1 is MNHNY, CDR2 SVGAGI, per germline (reference sequence). CDR3 amino acids: CASRREGDTGELFF. The CDR3 DNA reads TGTGCCAGCAGACGGGAGGGCGACACCGGGGAGCTGTTTTTT.

The rearrangement links TRBV11-2 to TRBJ2-7; D gene uncertain. The length of the CDR3 is 15 residues. The germline CDR1 and CDR2 sequences are SGHAT and FQNNGV. With 3 bases removed from V and 0 bases from J, the gap between germline ends came to 12 bases. The CDR3 region has the DNA TGTGCCAGCAGCTTCTCACGATGGGGCTCCTACGAGCAGTACTTC. Translation gives CASSFSRWGSYEQYF.